This T cell receptor (beta chain) was identified during a study of blood T cell repertoires in COVID-19. Study context: The origin of the acute and convalescent COVID-19 samples was the United States, Italy and Spain. In each case, the material was cDNA or gDNA derived from T cells, B-cell-depleted T cells, or PBMCs.

As handled by the study authors: The assay estimated nucleated cells by amplifying reference gene primers. Sequencing used immunoSEQ multiplex PCR; TCRdb keeps in-frame clones, though not all of them. V and J calls and clone size are as listed in that table; D and trimming were resolved from the DNA. In the table there are tens of thousands of clones, under 95% of which are singletons. Trimming at V came to 5 bases and at J to 6 bases, leaving 9 bases not matched to a gene. Germline lookup yields CDR1 SGHTA and CDR2 FQGTGA. The CDR3 consists of 16 residues. The TCR sequence derives from a human donor in a cohort sampled during active COVID-19. This rearrangement joins TRBV7-3 to TRBJ2-2; 10 nucleotides align to TRBD1. What was sequenced was peripheral blood. This chain's CDR3 is CASSLEGTGVSGELFF. Here the CDR3 DNA reads TGTGCCAGCAGCCTAGAAGGGACAGGGGTGTCCGGGGAGCTGTTTTTT.